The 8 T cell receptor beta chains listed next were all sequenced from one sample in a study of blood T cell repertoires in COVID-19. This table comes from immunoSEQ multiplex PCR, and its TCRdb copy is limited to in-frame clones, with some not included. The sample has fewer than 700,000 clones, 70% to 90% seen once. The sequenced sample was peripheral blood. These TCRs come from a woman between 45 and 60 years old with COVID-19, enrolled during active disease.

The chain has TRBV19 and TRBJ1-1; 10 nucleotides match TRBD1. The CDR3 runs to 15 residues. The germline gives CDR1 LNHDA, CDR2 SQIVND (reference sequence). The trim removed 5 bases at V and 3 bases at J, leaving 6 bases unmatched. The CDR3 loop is CASSSLGTGDTEAFF. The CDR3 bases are TGTGCCAGTAGTTCCCTCGGGACAGGGGACACTGAAGCTTTCTTT.

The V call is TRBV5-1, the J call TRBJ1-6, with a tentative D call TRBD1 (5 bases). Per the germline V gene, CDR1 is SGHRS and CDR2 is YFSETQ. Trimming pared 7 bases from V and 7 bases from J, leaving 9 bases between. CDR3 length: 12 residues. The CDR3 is CASGRGNSPLHF. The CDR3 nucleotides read TGCGCCAGCGGGAGGGGAAATTCACCCCTCCACTTT.

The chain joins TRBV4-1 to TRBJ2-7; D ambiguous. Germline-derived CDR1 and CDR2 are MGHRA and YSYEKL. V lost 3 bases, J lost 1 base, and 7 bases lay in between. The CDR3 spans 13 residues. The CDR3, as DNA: TGCGCCAGCAGCCAGCAGGTATCCTACGAGCAGTACTTC. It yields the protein CASSQQVSYEQYF.

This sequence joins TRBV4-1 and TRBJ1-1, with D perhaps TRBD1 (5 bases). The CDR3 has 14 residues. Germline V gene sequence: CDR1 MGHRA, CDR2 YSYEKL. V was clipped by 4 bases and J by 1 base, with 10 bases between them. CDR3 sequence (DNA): TGCGCCAGCAGCCGCGTTACAGGGAACACTGAAGCTTTCTTT. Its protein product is CASSRVTGNTEAFF.

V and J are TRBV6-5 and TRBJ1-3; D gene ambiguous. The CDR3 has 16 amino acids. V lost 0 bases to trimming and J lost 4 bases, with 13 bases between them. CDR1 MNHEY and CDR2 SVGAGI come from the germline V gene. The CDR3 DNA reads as TGTGCCAGCAGTTACTCCGACCTCGACACCGGAAACACCATATATTTT. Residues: CASSYSDLDTGNTIYF.

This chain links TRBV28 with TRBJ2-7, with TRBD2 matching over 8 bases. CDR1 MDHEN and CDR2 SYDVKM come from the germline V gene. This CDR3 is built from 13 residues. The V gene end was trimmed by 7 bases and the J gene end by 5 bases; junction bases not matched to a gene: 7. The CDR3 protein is CASNPGGFNEQYF. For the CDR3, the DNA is TGTGCCAGCAACCCGGGGGGGTTCAACGAGCAGTACTTC.

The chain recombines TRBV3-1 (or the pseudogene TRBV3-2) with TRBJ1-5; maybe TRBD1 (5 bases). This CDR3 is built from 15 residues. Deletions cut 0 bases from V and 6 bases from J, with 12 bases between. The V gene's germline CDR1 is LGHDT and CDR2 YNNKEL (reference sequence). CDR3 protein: CASSQDLGGVQPQHF. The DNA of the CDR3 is TGTGCCAGCAGCCAAGATTTGGGGGGGGTTCAGCCCCAGCATTTT.

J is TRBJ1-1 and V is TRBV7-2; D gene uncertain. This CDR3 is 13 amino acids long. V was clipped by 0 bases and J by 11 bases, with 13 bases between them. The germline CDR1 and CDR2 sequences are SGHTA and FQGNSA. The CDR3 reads CASSLATFGGAFF. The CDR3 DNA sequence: TGTGCCAGCAGCTTAGCGACTTTCGGAGGGGCTTTCTTT.